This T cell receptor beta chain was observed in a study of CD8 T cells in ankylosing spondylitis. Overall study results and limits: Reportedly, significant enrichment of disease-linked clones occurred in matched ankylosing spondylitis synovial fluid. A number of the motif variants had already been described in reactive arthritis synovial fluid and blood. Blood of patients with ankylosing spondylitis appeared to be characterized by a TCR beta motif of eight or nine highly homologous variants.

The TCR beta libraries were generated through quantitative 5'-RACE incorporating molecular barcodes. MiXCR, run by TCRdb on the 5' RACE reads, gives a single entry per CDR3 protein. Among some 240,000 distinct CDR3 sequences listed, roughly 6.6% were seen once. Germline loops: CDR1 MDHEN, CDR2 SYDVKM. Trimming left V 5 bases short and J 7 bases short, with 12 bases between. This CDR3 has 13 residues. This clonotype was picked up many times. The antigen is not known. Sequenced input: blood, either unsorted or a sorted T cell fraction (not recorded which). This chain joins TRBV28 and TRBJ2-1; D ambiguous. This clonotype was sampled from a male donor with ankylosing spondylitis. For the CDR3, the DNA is TGTGCCAGCAGTCCCCTGACACGGAATGAGCAGTTCTTC. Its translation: CASSPLTRNEQFF.